The rows below give T cell receptor delta chains drawn from one sample of a study of gamma-delta chains in newborns, infants, children. TCRdb fed the reads into CATT to redo clone calling. The table lists 7,500 to 10,000 delta-chain clones, 1.6% of them singletons. Sequencing was performed on blood. These receptors were taken from a child who was a newborn, infant or young child, either healthy, febrile or measles-vaccinated (not recorded which). Each CDR3 is given without its conserved first and last residue.

j_call	v_call	cdr3_aa
TRDJ1	TRDV1	ALGEYWGIPYTDKLI
TRDJ2	TRDV1	ALGEYPGGHIALTAQLF
TRDJ1	TRDV1	ALGVLRTSGGGTDKLI
TRDJ1	TRDV1	ALGEWGSFLRLWGTTDKLI
TRDJ3	TRDV2	ACDPKLGDPNSWDTRQMF
TRDJ1	TRDV1	ALGEPNRGTRRLGDYTDKLI
TRDJ1	TRDV2	ACDSLSRGRLYTDKLI
TRDJ1	TRDV1	ALGSLYWGPKRYTDKLI
TRDJ1	TRDV3	ALRVPYMILGDTPDKLI
TRDJ1	TRDV3	AHNLIPGDTRVRKLI
TRDJ1	TRDV1	ALGEQGGWAPNTDKLI
TRDJ1	TRDV1	ALGGEPYTDKLI
TRDJ1	TRDV1	ALGRSLERGTGGYAPLGDKLI
TRDJ1	TRDV1	ALGELNTFPSFPYTGAPYTDKLI
TRDJ1	TRDV1	ALGESPTVGGIRTDKLI
TRDJ1	TRDV2	ACDTGLGDDRPYTDKLI
TRDJ1	TRDV1	ALGEYAGVGDPNTDKLI
TRDJ1	TRDV1	ALGELKDRGYGYTDKLI
TRDJ1	TRDV1	ALGDPSPLLGDWNYLRLI
TRDJ1	TRDV1	ALGDRFGPGGYVLRGDKLI
TRDJ1	TRDV1	ALGDCFPHWGIRGYTDKLI
TRDJ2	TRDV1	ALGGTMRVPGPVSVAQLF
TRDJ1	TRDV2	ACYYWGDTDKLI
TRDJ1	TRDV1	ALGEVRPLDYTDKLI
TRDJ3	TRDV1	ALGPPSYELGDTLYSSWDTRQMF
TRDJ2	TRDV1	ALGEAPQAREGLTAQLF
TRDJ1	TRDV1	ALGEPAFLLYTDKLI
TRDJ3	TRDV2	ACDTRQMF
TRDJ1	TRDV2	ACGTVGNWGTDTAYADKLI
TRDJ1	TRDV1	ALGELLAHGGDTRVNLI
TRDJ1	TRDV1	ALGERGLLWGRTDKLI
TRDJ1	TRDV2	ACDPRSLGDKSDKLI
TRDJ1	TRDV1	ALGEQPSFLWGIRSDKLI
TRDJ1	TRDV2	ACDTRGGGYAYTDKLI
TRDJ1	TRDV2	ACDTSPSTGGGKLI
TRDJ1	TRDV1	ALGELVLLYTDKLI
TRDJ1	TRDV1	ALGELLPRTGGYPDTDKLI
TRDJ1	TRDV2	ACDTGVTYTDKLI
TRDJ1	TRDV1	ALGEHLSRGYGRNAHTDKLI
TRDJ1	TRDV1	ALGENMVRYLGGIRGGADKLI
TRDJ1	TRDV2	ACDRGYGTDKLI
TRDJ1	TRDV1	ALEVPGEDSVAFTGGYEDDKLI
TRDJ1	TRDV1	APGELPRRRTRLTDKLI
TRDJ3	TRDV3	AFAALNFRPSDSTGGSSWDTRRMF
TRDJ1	TRDV1	ALDLRRWGDKLI
TRDJ1	TRDV1	ALGELNPPLPPAGGYWTDKPI
TRDJ1	TRDV1	ALGATGLRGAPGGSLYTDKLI
TRDJ1	TRDV1	ALGHIDKLI
TRDJ1	TRDV1	ALGEPPPYWGIPVDKLI
TRDJ1	TRDV2	ACDTGWGRDEKLI
TRDJ1	TRDV3	ACLCAGLPSYYWGSQLPLTDKLI
TRDJ1	TRDV3	AFTKNPFLPPYTDKLI
TRDJ1	TRDV1	ALGVYPATEKYTDKLI
TRDJ3	TRDV2	ACDTGYWDTRQMF